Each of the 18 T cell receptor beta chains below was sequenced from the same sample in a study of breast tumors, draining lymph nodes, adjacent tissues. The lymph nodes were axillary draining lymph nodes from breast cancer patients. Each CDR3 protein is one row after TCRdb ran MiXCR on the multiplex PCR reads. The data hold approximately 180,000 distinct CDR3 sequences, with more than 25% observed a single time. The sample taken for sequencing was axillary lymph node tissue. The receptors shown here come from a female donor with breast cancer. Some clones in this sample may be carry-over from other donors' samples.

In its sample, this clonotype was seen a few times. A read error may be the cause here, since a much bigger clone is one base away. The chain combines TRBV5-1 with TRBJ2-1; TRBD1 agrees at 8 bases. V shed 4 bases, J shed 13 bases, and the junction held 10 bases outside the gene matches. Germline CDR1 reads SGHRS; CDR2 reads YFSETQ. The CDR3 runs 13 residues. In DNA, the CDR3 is TGCGCCAGCAGCAAGGACAGGGATGGCGACCAGTTCTTC. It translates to CASSKDRDGDQFF.

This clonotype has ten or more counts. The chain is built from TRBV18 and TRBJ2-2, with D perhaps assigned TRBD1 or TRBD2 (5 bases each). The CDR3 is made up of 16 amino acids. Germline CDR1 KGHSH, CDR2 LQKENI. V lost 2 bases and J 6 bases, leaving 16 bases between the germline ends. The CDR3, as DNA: TGTGCCAGCTCACCAAATAGAGGGCAGGGATCCGGGGAGCTGTTTTTT. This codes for CASSPNRGQGSGELFF.

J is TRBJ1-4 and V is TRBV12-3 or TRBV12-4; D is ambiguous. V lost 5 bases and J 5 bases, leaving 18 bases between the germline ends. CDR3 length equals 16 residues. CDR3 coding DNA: TGTGCCAGCAGTCCCGAGGCCCGAAACTACAATGAAAAACTGTTTTTT. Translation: CASSPEARNYNEKLFF.

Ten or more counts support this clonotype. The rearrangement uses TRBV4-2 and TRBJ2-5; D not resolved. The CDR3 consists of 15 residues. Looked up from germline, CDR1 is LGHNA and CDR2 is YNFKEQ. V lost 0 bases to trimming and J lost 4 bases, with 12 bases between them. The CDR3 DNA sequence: TGTGCCAGCAGCCAAGATAGATCGATTGGAGAGACCCAGTACTTC. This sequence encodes CASSQDRSIGETQYF.

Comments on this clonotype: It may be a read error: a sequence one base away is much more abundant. The CDR3 DNA follows: TGCAGTGCTGGAGATTTGACAGTCGGGGGCTACACCTTC. Its protein product is CSAGDLTVGGYTF. This chain uses TRBV20-1 with TRBJ1-2, with D perhaps matching TRBD1 (5 bases). CDR1 and CDR2 from the germline V gene are DFQATT and SNEGSKA (reference sequence). The CDR3 consists of 13 residues.

CDR3 sequence reads: CASSDPGLETQYF. The DNA of the CDR3 is TGTGCCAGCAGTGATCCGGGACTAGAGACCCAGTACTTC. The rearrangement joins TRBV12-3 or TRBV12-4 to TRBJ2-5, with D maybe TRBD2 (6 bases). The CDR3 consists of 13 residues. Trimming took 5 bases from V and 4 from J, leaving 11 bases between them.

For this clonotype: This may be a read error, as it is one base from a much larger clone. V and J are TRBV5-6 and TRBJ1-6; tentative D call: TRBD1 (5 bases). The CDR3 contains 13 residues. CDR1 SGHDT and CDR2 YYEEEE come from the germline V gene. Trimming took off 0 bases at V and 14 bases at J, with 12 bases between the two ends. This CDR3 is CASSLAGAVSLHF. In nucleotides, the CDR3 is TGTGCCAGCAGCTTGGCCGGGGCCGTATCCCTCCACTTT.

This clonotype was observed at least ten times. The CDR3 sequence: CSAPGFYSNQPQHF. The CDR3, as DNA: TGCAGTGCTCCAGGGTTCTATAGCAATCAGCCCCAGCATTTT. V gene TRBV20-1 combines with J gene TRBJ1-5, with D perhaps matching TRBD1 (5 bases). Germline CDR1 reads DFQATT; CDR2 reads SNEGSKA (reference sequence). The CDR3 length is 14 residues. V shed 5 bases and J shed 0 bases, with 11 bases lying between them.

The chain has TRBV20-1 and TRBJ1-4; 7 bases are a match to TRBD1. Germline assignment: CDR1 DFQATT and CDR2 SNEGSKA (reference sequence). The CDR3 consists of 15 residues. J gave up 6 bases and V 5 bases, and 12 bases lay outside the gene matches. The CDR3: CSAYRSRGQDEKLFF. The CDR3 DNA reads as TGCAGTGCTTACAGGTCGAGGGGGCAAGATGAAAAACTGTTTTTT.

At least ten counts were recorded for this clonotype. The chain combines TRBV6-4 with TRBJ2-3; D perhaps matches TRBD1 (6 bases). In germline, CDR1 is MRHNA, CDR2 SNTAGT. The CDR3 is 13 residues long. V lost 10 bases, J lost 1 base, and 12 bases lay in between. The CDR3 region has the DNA TGTGCCACCTCGCGACAGGGCACAGATACGCAGTATTTT. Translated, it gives CATSRQGTDTQYF.

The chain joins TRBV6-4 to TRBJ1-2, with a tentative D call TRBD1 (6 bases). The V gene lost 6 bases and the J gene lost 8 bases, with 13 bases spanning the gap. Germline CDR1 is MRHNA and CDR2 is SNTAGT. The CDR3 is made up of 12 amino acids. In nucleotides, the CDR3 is TGTGCCAGCAGCGAACAGGGATACGGCTACACCTTC. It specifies CASSEQGYGYTF.

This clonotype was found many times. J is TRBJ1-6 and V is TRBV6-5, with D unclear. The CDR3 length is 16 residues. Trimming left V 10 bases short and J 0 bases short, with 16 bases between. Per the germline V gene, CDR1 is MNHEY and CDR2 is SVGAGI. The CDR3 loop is CATQPTGFSYNSPLHF. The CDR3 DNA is TGTGCCACCCAACCCACCGGATTCTCCTATAATTCACCCCTCCACTTT.

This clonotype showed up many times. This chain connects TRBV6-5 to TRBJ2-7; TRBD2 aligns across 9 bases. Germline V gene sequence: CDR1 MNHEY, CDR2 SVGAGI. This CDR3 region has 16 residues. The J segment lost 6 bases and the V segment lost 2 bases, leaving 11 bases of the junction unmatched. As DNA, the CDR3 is TGTGCCAGCAGTTACGAAATTGGGACTAGCCCCAGCGAGCAGTACTTC. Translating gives CASSYEIGTSPSEQYF.

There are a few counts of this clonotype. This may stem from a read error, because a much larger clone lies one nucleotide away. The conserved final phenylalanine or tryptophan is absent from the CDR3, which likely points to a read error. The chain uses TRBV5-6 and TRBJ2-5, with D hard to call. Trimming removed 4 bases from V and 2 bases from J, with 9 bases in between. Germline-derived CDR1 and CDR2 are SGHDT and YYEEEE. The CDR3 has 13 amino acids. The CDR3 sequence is CASSAGIQETQYS. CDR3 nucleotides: TGTGCCAGCAGCGCCGGAATACAAGAGACCCAGTACTCC.

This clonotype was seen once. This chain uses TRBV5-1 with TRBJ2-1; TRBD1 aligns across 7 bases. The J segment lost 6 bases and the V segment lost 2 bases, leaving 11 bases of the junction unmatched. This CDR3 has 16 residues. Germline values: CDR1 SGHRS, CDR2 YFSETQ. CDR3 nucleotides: TGCGCCAGCAGCTTTCTTTTCGACAGGGCGATCAATGAGCAGTTCTTC. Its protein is CASSFLFDRAINEQFF.

The CDR3 DNA reads as TGCGCCAGCAGCTTCTTAGCGGAATCCTACAATGAGCAGTATTTT. Its translation is CASSFLAESYNEQYF. The chain links TRBV5-1 to TRBJ2-3, with D maybe TRBD2 (6 bases). V lost 2 bases and J 11 bases, leaving 21 bases between the germline ends. Germline V lookup: CDR1 SGHRS, CDR2 YFSETQ. The length of the CDR3 is 15 residues. Full variable domain (remainder filled in from reference TRBV5-1 and TRBJ2-3): KAGVTQTPRYLIKTRGQQVTLSCSPISGHRSVSWYQQTPGQGLQFLFEYFSETQRNKGNFPGRFSGRQFSNSRSEMNVSTLELGDSALYLCASSFLAESYNEQYFGPGTRLTVL.

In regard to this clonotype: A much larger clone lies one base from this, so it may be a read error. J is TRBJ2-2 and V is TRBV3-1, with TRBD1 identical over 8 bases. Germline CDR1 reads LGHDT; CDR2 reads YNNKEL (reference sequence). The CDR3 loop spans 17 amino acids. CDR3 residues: CASSQAPTGANTGELLF. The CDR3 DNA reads TGTGCCAGCAGCCAAGCCCCGACAGGGGCGAACACCGGGGAGCTGCTTTTT.

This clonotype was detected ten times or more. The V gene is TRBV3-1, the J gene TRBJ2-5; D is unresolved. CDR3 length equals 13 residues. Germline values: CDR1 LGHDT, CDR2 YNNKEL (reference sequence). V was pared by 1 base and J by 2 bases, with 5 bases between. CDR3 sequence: CASSQVLQETQYF. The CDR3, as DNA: TGTGCCAGCAGCCAAGTTCTTCAAGAGACCCAGTACTTC.